One and the same sample provided the 21 T cell receptor beta chains below, sequenced in a study of T-cell memory formation after mild COVID-19. Each CDR3 protein gets one entry after TCRdb re-called the 5' RACE reads with MiXCR. The top ten clones hold about 13% of a sample with roughly 320,000 distinct CDR3 sequences, under 30% of them seen once. Sequenced input: PBMCs or a T cell subset sorted from them (not recorded which). The receptors derive from an adult woman who had mild COVID-19 (a few samples of this study predate the infection). Cell type and time point are not known.

This clonotype was seen only a few times. V usage is TRBV20-1 and J usage is TRBJ2-7, with TRBD2 matching 8 bases. CDR3 length equals 15 residues. The ends lost 2 bases at V and 4 bases at J; junction bases unmatched: 10. CDR1 and CDR2 from the germline V gene are DFQATT and SNEGSKA (reference sequence). The CDR3 region is CSARKPGSGGYEQYF. The CDR3 DNA reads as TGCAGTGCTAGAAAACCGGGATCGGGAGGGTACGAGCAGTACTTC.

There are a few counts of this clonotype. The chain couples TRBV7-6 to TRBJ2-3; D is uncertain. Germline V gene lookup returns CDR1 SGHVS and CDR2 FNYEAQ. The CDR3 totals 14 residues. V was trimmed by 6 bases and J by 0 bases, leaving 10 bases between them. CDR3 sequence (DNA): TGTGCCAGCAGTGGACCCGCGAGCACAGATACGCAGTATTTT. Its protein is CASSGPASTDTQYF.

Note on this clonotype: One end of the junction does not line up with germline, which may come from a read error. The rearrangement joins TRBV24-1 to TRBJ2-1, with D perhaps matching TRBD2 (6 bases). Germline V CDR1 and CDR2: KGHDR, SFDVKD. The CDR3 covers 14 residues. The DNA for the CDR3 is TGTGCCACCAGTGGCTGGGACTCCCACAATGAGCAGTTCTTC. Protein: CATSGWDSHNEQFF.

This chain connects TRBV20-1 to TRBJ2-7, with D perhaps TRBD2 (6 bases). CDR3 length: 12 residues. The germline V gene encodes CDR1 DFQATT and CDR2 SNEGSKA (reference sequence). The V end lost 3 bases, the J end lost 2 bases, and 8 bases lay between the germline ends. This CDR3 reads CSASGSAYEQYF. The DNA for the CDR3 is TGCAGTGCTAGCGGGAGTGCCTACGAGCAGTACTTC.

CDR3 sequence reads: CASRPLPPGQKSYEQYF. Here the CDR3 DNA reads TGTGCCAGCAGACCTCTGCCTCCGGGACAGAAATCCTACGAGCAGTACTTC. This chain connects TRBV28 to TRBJ2-7, with TRBD1 matching over 7 bases. Trimming removed 6 bases from V and 1 base from J; junction bases left unmatched: 15. The germline V gene has CDR1 MDHEN and CDR2 SYDVKM. The CDR3 totals 17 residues.

The chain has TRBV4-1 and TRBJ2-3; 8 nucleotides line up with TRBD2. The trim removed 0 bases at V and 7 bases at J, leaving 9 bases unmatched. CDR1 and CDR2 (germline): MGHRA, YSYEKL. CDR3 length: 16 amino acids. The CDR3 region is CASSQEEAGVTNTQYF. Here the CDR3 DNA reads TGCGCCAGCAGCCAAGAGGAAGCGGGGGTTACGAATACGCAGTATTTT.

A few counts support this clonotype. The CDR3 reads CASSLLAEPYEQYF. As DNA, the CDR3 is TGTGCCAGCAGTTTACTAGCGGAGCCTTACGAGCAGTACTTC. This chain links TRBV6-2 or TRBV6-3 with TRBJ2-7, with 8 bases lining up with TRBD2. This CDR3 comprises 14 residues. Unmatched junction bases numbered 6, after V lost 4 bases and J lost 4 bases. Looked up from germline, CDR1 is MNHEY and CDR2 is SVGEGT.

The chain combines TRBV3-1 with TRBJ1-1; a possible D gene is TRBD1 (5 bases). From germline, CDR1 is LGHDT and CDR2 YNNKEL (reference sequence). The CDR3 totals 18 residues. The V gene lost 1 base and the J gene lost 3 bases, with 21 bases spanning the gap. CDR3 sequence reads: CASSQVVLFGGEDTEAFF. For the CDR3, the DNA is TGTGCCAGCAGCCAAGTGGTCCTTTTCGGGGGAGAGGACACTGAAGCTTTCTTT. The full variable domain, its missing parts supplied by reference TRBV3-1 and TRBJ1-1, is DTAVSQTPKYLVTQMGNDKSIKCEQNLGHDTMYWYKQDSKKFLKIMFSYNNKELIINETVPNRFSPKSPDKAHLNLHINSLELGDSAVYFCASSQVVLFGGEDTEAFFGQGTRLTVV.

This clonotype has just a few counts. The V call is TRBV4-3, the J call TRBJ2-7; TRBD2 agrees at 7 bases. The CDR3 totals 17 residues. Germline-derived CDR1 and CDR2 are LGHNA and YSLEER. The J segment lost 2 bases and the V segment lost 0 bases, leaving 10 bases of the junction unmatched. This chain's CDR3 is CASSQEREAAGAYEQYF. The DNA of the CDR3 is TGCGCCAGCAGCCAAGAAAGGGAGGCTGCGGGAGCCTACGAGCAGTACTTC.

The chain has TRBV27 and TRBJ1-1, with 7 nucleotides matching TRBD1. The CDR3 has 14 amino acids. Losses at the gene ends were 8 bases for V and 1 base for J; bases not matched to a gene: 7. CDR1 and CDR2 from the germline V gene are MNHEY and SMNVEV (reference sequence). The CDR3 sequence: CASRRGGWNTEAFF. CDR3 nucleotide sequence: TGTGCCAGCCGTAGAGGGGGCTGGAACACTGAAGCTTTCTTT.

This clonotype was counted between two and nine times. This chain links TRBV7-2 with TRBJ2-1; weak D call: TRBD2 (6 bases). Looked up from germline, CDR1 is SGHTA and CDR2 is FQGNSA. CDR3 length equals 14 residues. Trimming shortened V by 9 bases and J by 5 bases, and 17 bases separated the two germline ends. For the CDR3, the DNA is TGTGCCAGTAGGATCCGGGGGAACAACAATGAGCAGTTCTTC. This gives the protein CASRIRGNNNEQFF.

On this clonotype: One end of the junction fails to match germline, which may point to a read error. For the CDR3, the DNA is TGTGCCAGCAGCCTAGCGGGAATTGGAGTGCCAGATACGCAGTATTTT. It is translated as CASSLAGIGVPDTQYF. The chain carries TRBV7-2 and TRBJ2-3; 9 bases match TRBD2. The CDR3 totals 16 residues. The germline V gene encodes CDR1 SGHTA and CDR2 FQGNSA.

The chain uses TRBV9 and TRBJ1-5; no firm D call. Per germline, CDR1 SGDLS and CDR2 YYNGEE. The CDR3 loop spans 12 amino acids. Between the trimmed V and J ends, which lost 7 bases and 5 bases, there was a span of 10 bases. The CDR3 spells CASYYLDQPQHF. CDR3 coding DNA: TGTGCCAGCTACTACCTCGATCAGCCCCAGCATTTT. Drawing the rest from reference TRBV9 and TRBJ1-5, the complete variable domain is DSGVTQTPKHLITATGQRVTLRCSPRSGDLSVYWYQQSLDQGLQFLIQYYNGEERAKGNILERFSAQQFPDLHSELNLSSLELGDSALYFCASYYLDQPQHFGDGTRLSIL.

The chain links TRBV30 to TRBJ2-1, with TRBD2 matching 11 bases. The CDR3 runs to 14 residues. V gave up 3 bases and J gave up 6 bases; unmatched junction bases: 4. Germline values: CDR1 GTSNPN, CDR2 SVGIG (reference sequence). This CDR3 reads CAWRGLADSNEQFF. The CDR3 DNA reads as TGTGCCTGGAGGGGACTAGCGGATAGCAATGAGCAGTTCTTC.

The chain is built from TRBV12-3 or TRBV12-4 and TRBJ2-2; tentatively, D is TRBD1 (5 bases). Trimming removed 6 bases at V and 3 bases at J, with 17 bases between. This CDR3 contains 16 residues. The CDR3 loop reads CASRHTSRADTGELFF. DNA of the CDR3: TGTGCCAGCAGGCACACTTCCAGGGCCGACACCGGGGAGCTGTTTTTT.

This sequence joins TRBV20-1 and TRBJ2-2, with 8 bases identical to TRBD1. The CDR3 totals 15 residues. Germline loops: CDR1 DFQATT, CDR2 SNEGSKA (reference sequence). Unmatched junction bases numbered 9, after V lost 5 bases and J lost 4 bases. CDR3 sequence reads: CSALDRGGGTGELFF. The DNA for the CDR3 is TGCAGTGCTCTTGACAGGGGAGGTGGCACCGGGGAGCTGTTTTTT.

The chain couples TRBV7-6 to TRBJ2-1; 7 bases line up with TRBD1. Germline CDR1 reads SGHVS; CDR2 reads FNYEAQ. With V trimmed by 4 bases and J by 4 bases, 10 bases remained unmatched. There are 16 residues in the CDR3. The CDR3 loop reads CASSYSPGQLYNEQFF. Here the CDR3 DNA reads TGTGCCAGCAGCTATTCGCCGGGACAGTTGTACAATGAGCAGTTCTTC. The full variable domain, with the rest looked up from reference TRBV7-6 and TRBJ2-1, is GAGVSQSPRYKVTKRGQDVALRCDPISGHVSLYWYRQALGQGPEFLTYFNYEAQQDKSGLPNDRFSAERPEGSISTLTIQRTEQRDSAMYRCASSYSPGQLYNEQFFGPGTRLTVL.

In this sample, this clonotype turned up a few times. The CDR3 region is CASSFRDRGPDTQYF. The DNA for the CDR3 is TGTGCCAGCAGCTTCCGGGACAGGGGACCAGATACGCAGTATTTT. The rearrangement uses TRBV7-2 and TRBJ2-3; 10 nucleotides agree with TRBD1. The J segment lost 4 bases and the V segment lost 3 bases, leaving 4 bases of the junction unmatched. The CDR3 sequence is 15 residues long. Germline V gene data show CDR1 as SGHTA and CDR2 as FQGNSA.

The chain links TRBV2 to TRBJ2-7; D gene unclear. This CDR3 contains 12 residues. V was cut by 6 bases and J by 5 bases, with 11 bases left in between. Germline-derived CDR1 and CDR2 are SNHLY and FYNNEI. In nucleotides, the CDR3 is TGTGCCAGCAGCCAAGACATAGACGAGCAGTACTTC. Protein: CASSQDIDEQYF. The whole variable domain, remainder taken from reference TRBV2 and TRBJ2-7, is EPEVTQTPSHQVTQMGQEVILRCVPISNHLYFYWYRQILGQKVEFLVSFYNNEISEKSEIFDDQFSVERPDGSNFTLKIRSTKLEDSAMYFCASSQDIDEQYFGPGTRLTVT.

The V and J genes are TRBV24-1 and TRBJ2-2; TRBD1 matches 8 bases. There are 14 residues in the CDR3. V lost 4 bases to trimming and J lost 8 bases; unmatched junction nucleotides: 5. Germline assignment: CDR1 KGHDR and CDR2 SFDVKD. CDR3 nucleotides: TGTGCCACCAGTGACCAGGGGGCCGCGGGGGAGCTGTTTTTT. Translated: CATSDQGAAGELFF.

This chain links TRBV12-3 or TRBV12-4 with TRBJ2-5, with D maybe TRBD2 (5 bases). The germline V and J ends were trimmed by 1 base and 4 bases, with 13 bases remaining between them. The CDR3 spans 15 residues. DNA of the CDR3: TGTGCCAGCAGTTTAGGCAGAGGGAGAGGAGAGACCCAGTACTTC. This sequence encodes CASSLGRGRGETQYF.